This is a list of T cell receptor beta chains from one sample in a study of CD8 T cells in ankylosing spondylitis. TCRdb re-derived calls from the 5' RACE reads in MiXCR, one entry per CDR3 protein. The table has 30,000 to 45,000 distinct CDR3 sequences, 11% seen once. Specimen: synovial fluid, either unsorted or a sorted T cell fraction (not recorded which). These receptors were taken from a male donor with ankylosing spondylitis. Each CDR3 is given with its conserved first and last residue. Each record gives: clone size, D gene, V gene, J gene, CDR3 DNA, CDR3 protein. The D gene is left open where the match is weak. Size is omitted from some rows. Given values are once, few, many or a class for expanded clones.

abundance: many; d_gene: .; v_gene: TRBV4-2; j_gene: TRBJ2-3; CDR3nt: TGTGCCAGCAGCCTCATCAGGGGCCCCAGCACAGATACGCAGTATTTT; CDR3aa: CASSLIRGPSTDTQYF
abundance: many; d_gene: TRBD2; v_gene: TRBV29-1; j_gene: TRBJ2-3; CDR3nt: TGCAGCGTAGGTAGACTAGCGGGCACAGATACGCAGTATTTT; CDR3aa: CSVGRLAGTDTQYF
abundance: few; d_gene: TRBD2; v_gene: TRBV7-7; j_gene: TRBJ2-5; CDR3nt: TGTGCCAGCAGCCCCCCGGGACTAGCGGGACAAGAGACCCAGTACTTC; CDR3aa: CASSPPGLAGQETQYF
abundance: .; d_gene: .; v_gene: TRBV27; j_gene: TRBJ2-7; CDR3nt: TGTGCCAGCAGCCCCAGGTCCGTCTCCTACGAGCAGTACTTC; CDR3aa: CASSPRSVSYEQYF
abundance: many; d_gene: TRBD1; v_gene: TRBV27; j_gene: TRBJ1-6; CDR3nt: TGTGCCAGCAGTTCAACTACAGGGGTAACGTCACCCCTCCACTTT; CDR3aa: CASSSTTGVTSPLHF
abundance: .; d_gene: TRBD2; v_gene: TRBV7-2; j_gene: TRBJ2-1; CDR3nt: TGTGCCAGCAGGTTAGGGAGGGGAGGGAATGAGCAGTTCTTC; CDR3aa: CASRLGRGGNEQFF
abundance: few; d_gene: TRBD1; v_gene: TRBV7-6; j_gene: TRBJ2-7; CDR3nt: TGTGCCAGCAGCCCCGGGACAGGAGCCTACGAGCAGTACTTC; CDR3aa: CASSPGTGAYEQYF
abundance: .; d_gene: .; v_gene: TRBV28; j_gene: TRBJ1-1; CDR3nt: TGTGCCAGCAGTTTAGGAGAGGGGGCTGAAGCTTTCTTT; CDR3aa: CASSLGEGAEAFF
abundance: few; d_gene: .; v_gene: TRBV7-2; j_gene: TRBJ2-2; CDR3nt: TGTGCCAGCAGCCCAAGGACAGCGACCGGGGAGCTGTTTTTT; CDR3aa: CASSPRTATGELFF
abundance: .; d_gene: TRBD2; v_gene: TRBV3-1; j_gene: TRBJ2-7; CDR3nt: TGTCCCAGCAGCCACGGGACTAGACAAAGGCAGTACTTC; CDR3aa: CPSSHGTRQRQYF